This entry lists 28 T cell receptor beta chains sequenced from one sample in a study of CD8+ T cells in alopecia areata. Treatment meaning: oral pan-JAK inhibitor, 5-10 mg twice daily. After isolation, RNA underwent reverse transcription to generate cDNA as the sequencing template. The method was immunoSEQ multiplex PCR; TCRdb's version includes in-frame clones alone and lacks a portion of them. This table has hundreds of thousands of clones, 60% appearing once. This specimen was CD4+ T cells sorted from blood, taken at week 52, from a patient treated with tofacitinib. These receptors came from a human donor with alopecia areata.

V usage is TRBV1 and J usage is TRBJ2-1; no check of the table's D call, TRBD2, against the DNA was made. TRBV1 is deemed a pseudogene. CDR3 size: 14 residues. The CDR3 bases are TGCACCAGCAGGCAAGGTGGCAGAGGCGATGAGCAGTTCTTC. Translating gives CTSRQGGRGDEQFF.

The chain is built from TRBV10-3 and TRBJ2-7, with no clear D. This CDR3 region has 14 residues. Germline V lookup: CDR1 ENHRY, CDR2 SYGVKD. V was clipped by 10 bases and J by 3 bases, with 19 bases between them. CDR3 in amino acids: CATNNRGSNYEQYF. CDR3 sequence (DNA): TGTGCCACCAACAACCGCGGCAGTAACTACGAGCAGTACTTC.

The chain combines TRBV7-8 with TRBJ1-5; no firm D call. The CDR3 has 14 amino acids. The germline V gene encodes CDR1 SGHVS and CDR2 FQNEAQ. Between the trimmed V and J ends, which lost 5 bases and 1 base, there was a span of 9 bases. CDR3 residues: CASSRSSSNQPQHF. For the CDR3, the DNA is TGTGCCAGCAGCCGGAGCTCCAGCAATCAGCCCCAGCATTTT.

Only a few counts were recorded for this clone. V is TRBV10-3 and J is TRBJ2-1; D possibly corresponds to TRBD1 (6 bases). The CDR3 spans 14 residues. Trimming cost V 8 bases and J 2 bases, with 13 bases left between them. Germline V gene data show CDR1 as ENHRY and CDR2 as SYGVKD. The CDR3 is CAIRDTLAYNEQFF. The CDR3 bases are TGTGCCATCCGGGACACCCTAGCCTACAATGAGCAGTTCTTC.

V gene TRBV20-1 combines with J gene TRBJ1-1; D unclear. This CDR3 has 10 residues. Germline V gene sequence: CDR1 DFQATT, CDR2 SNEGSKA (reference sequence). The V end lost 5 bases, the J end lost 3 bases, and 4 bases lay between the germline ends. CDR3 sequence reads: CSAQDTEAFF. CDR3 nucleotides: TGCAGTGCTCAGGACACTGAAGCTTTCTTT.

This clone was found a few times. This rearrangement joins TRBV7-3 to TRBJ2-3; perhaps D is TRBD1 or TRBD2 (5 bases each). The CDR3 sequence is 15 residues long. CDR1 SGHTA and CDR2 FQGTGA come from the germline V gene. Trimming left V 5 bases short and J 0 bases short, with 12 bases between. DNA of the CDR3: TGTGCCAGCAGCCTAGGGGAGCGGAGCACAGATACGCAGTATTTT. It encodes CASSLGERSTDTQYF.

The rearrangement links TRBV29-1 to TRBJ2-3; 12 bases align to TRBD2. This CDR3 contains 15 residues. Per germline, CDR1 SQVTM and CDR2 ANQGSEA. V was pared by 6 bases and J by 3 bases, with 7 bases of the junction left unmatched. This chain's CDR3 is CSVGWTSGETDTQYF. The CDR3 coding sequence is TGCAGCGTCGGGTGGACTAGCGGGGAAACAGATACGCAGTATTTT.

The chain recombines TRBV2 with TRBJ1-6; 7 bases agree with TRBD1. J was trimmed by 10 bases and V by 4 bases; bases with no gene match: 7. CDR3 length: 14 residues. Germline V lookup: CDR1 SNHLY, CDR2 FYNNEI. The CDR3 DNA sequence: TGTGCCAGCAGTGCCAGGGGGGTAGAGTCACCCCTCCACTTT. Translation: CASSARGVESPLHF.

J is TRBJ2-3 and V is TRBV27, with D possibly matching TRBD1 (8 bases). V lost 3 bases to trimming and J lost 4 bases, with 14 bases between them. Germline lookup yields CDR1 MNHEY and CDR2 SMNVEV (reference sequence). This CDR3 is built from 15 residues. In nucleotides, the CDR3 is TGTGCCAGCAGTTTCGGGGGGACAGGCCCAGATACGCAGTATTTT. Translating gives CASSFGGTGPDTQYF.

This clone was observed at least ten times. The gene calls are TRBV7-2 and TRBJ2-2; 9 bases agree with TRBD2. The germline V gene has CDR1 SGHTA and CDR2 FQGNSA. V trimming: 1 base; J trimming: 4 bases; junction bases outside the gene matches: 4. This CDR3 spans 16 amino acids. CDR3 sequence (DNA): TGTGCCAGCAGCTTAGTAAGCGGGGGGCGCACCGGGGAGCTGTTTTTT. Protein product: CASSLVSGGRTGELFF.

The chain links TRBV7-9 to TRBJ1-6; tentatively, D is TRBD1 (5 bases). Germline loops: CDR1 SEHNR, CDR2 FQNEAQ (reference sequence). This CDR3 is built from 15 residues. With 1 base removed from V and 10 bases from J, the gap between germline ends came to 14 bases. CDR3 sequence: CASSLGGRFGSPLHF. The CDR3 region has the DNA TGTGCCAGCAGCTTAGGGGGGAGGTTCGGATCACCCCTCCACTTT.

This chain connects TRBV28 to TRBJ2-3; 9 nucleotides agree with TRBD1. The CDR3 loop spans 14 amino acids. V was pared by 6 bases and J by 1 base, with 2 bases of the junction left unmatched. CDR1 is MDHEN, CDR2 SYDVKM, per germline. The CDR3 loop is CASSGDRGTDTQYF. DNA of the CDR3: TGTGCCAGCAGCGGGGACAGGGGCACAGATACGCAGTATTTT.

The chain has TRBV7-9 and TRBJ1-6, with D tentatively TRBD1 (5 bases). V lost 4 bases to trimming and J lost 13 bases, with 14 bases between them. CDR1 and CDR2 (germline): SEHNR, FQNEAQ (reference sequence). This CDR3 spans 13 amino acids. In DNA form, the CDR3 reads TGTGCCAGCAGCTCCTTGCCCGGGGGGCCCCTCCACTTT. Its translation: CASSSLPGGPLHF. Full variable domain (outside the CDR3, taken from reference TRBV7-9 and TRBJ1-6): DTGVSQNPRHKITKRGQNVTFRCDPISEHNRLYWYRQTLGQGPEFLTYFQNEAQLEKSRLLSDRFSAERPKGSFSTLEIQRTEQGDSAMYLCASSSLPGGPLHFGNGTRLTVT.

As regards this clone: This same CDR3 is encoded by further DNA sequences in the sample. The chain recombines TRBV9 with TRBJ1-6; unclear D gene. The V end lost 3 bases, the J end lost 6 bases, and 10 bases lay between the germline ends. This CDR3 has 14 amino acids. Germline CDR1 SGDLS, CDR2 YYNGEE. CDR3 loop: CASSGGVPNSPLHF. CDR3 sequence (DNA): TGTGCCAGCAGCGGCGGGGTCCCTAATTCACCCCTCCACTTT.

This clone was detected a few times. V is TRBV7-2 and J is TRBJ2-7; D is possibly TRBD1 (6 bases). Per germline, CDR1 SGHTA and CDR2 FQGNSA. The CDR3 has 14 amino acids. With 5 bases removed from V and 1 base from J, the gap between germline ends came to 12 bases. In DNA form, the CDR3 reads TGTGCCAGCAGCACCCTAGGACAGTCCTACGAGCAGTACTTC. Protein sequence: CASSTLGQSYEQYF.

The chain couples TRBV5-6 to TRBJ1-5, with D uncertain. This CDR3 has 14 amino acids. Trimming shortened V by 0 bases and J by 4 bases, and 8 bases separated the two germline ends. Per germline, CDR1 SGHDT and CDR2 YYEEEE. CDR3 protein: CASSLVGRNQPQHF. The CDR3 nucleotides read TGTGCCAGCAGCTTGGTCGGGAGGAATCAGCCCCAGCATTTT.

The J gene is TRBJ2-5, the V gene TRBV4-2; D call uncertain. V gave up 5 bases and J gave up 5 bases, with 3 bases separating them. Germline assignment: CDR1 LGHNA and CDR2 YNFKEQ. The CDR3 runs 10 residues. The CDR3 nucleotides are TGTGCCAGCAGCTTGGAGACCCAGTACTTC. Translating it yields CASSLETQYF.

This clone appeared a single time. J is TRBJ2-7 and V is TRBV11-2; 7 nucleotides agree with TRBD1. The CDR3 is 12 amino acids. The V gene end was trimmed by 5 bases and the J gene end by 3 bases; junction bases not matched to a gene: 1. Looked up from germline, CDR1 is SGHAT and CDR2 is FQNNGV. CDR3 DNA sequence: TGTGCCAGCAGCCCAGGGGGCTACGAGCAGTACTTC. Translated: CASSPGGYEQYF. The complete variable domain, with remaining parts taken from reference TRBV11-2 and TRBJ2-7, reads EAGVAQSPRYKIIEKRQSVAFWCNPISGHATLYWYQQILGQGPKLLIQFQNNGVVDDSQLPKDRFSAERLKGVDSTLKIQPAKLEDSAVYLCASSPGGYEQYFGPGTRLTVT.

The genes are TRBV5-1 and TRBJ2-5; D unclear. Trimming shortened V by 0 bases and J by 3 bases, and 9 bases separated the two germline ends. From germline, CDR1 is SGHRS and CDR2 YFSETQ. This CDR3 comprises 14 residues. The CDR3 region has the DNA TGCGCCAGCAGCTTGGTTCATTCTGAAGAGACCCAGTACTTC. The encoded protein is CASSLVHSEETQYF. Full variable domain (rest looked up from reference TRBV5-1 and TRBJ2-5): KAGVTQTPRYLIKTRGQQVTLSCSPISGHRSVSWYQQTPGQGLQFLFEYFSETQRNKGNFPGRFSGRQFSNSRSEMNVSTLELGDSALYLCASSLVHSEETQYFGPGTRLLVL.

The chain links TRBV6-5 to TRBJ1-2, with D possibly TRBD1 on 5 matching bases. Germline V CDR1 and CDR2: MNHEY, SVGAGI. The V end lost 2 bases, the J end lost 5 bases, and 12 bases lay between the germline ends. This CDR3 region has 14 residues. The CDR3 region has the DNA TGTGCCAGCAGTTACGGTGTTCAGGGTTATGGCTACACCTTC. Encoded protein: CASSYGVQGYGYTF.

The CDR3 coding sequence is TGTGCCAGCACAGAGAGCTCCTATAATTCACCCCTCCACTTT. Amino acids: CASTESSYNSPLHF. This rearrangement joins TRBV6-1 to TRBJ1-6; D unresolved. The CDR3 sequence is 14 residues long. Germline V gene sequence: CDR1 MNHNS, CDR2 SASEGT. Trimming removed 7 bases at V and 0 bases at J, with 7 bases between.

The rearrangement joins TRBV29-1 to TRBJ2-2, with D possibly matching TRBD1 (6 bases). The CDR3 has 14 amino acids. Trimming shortened V by 4 bases and J by 1 base, and 10 bases separated the two germline ends. Germline CDR1 reads SQVTM; CDR2 reads ANQGSEA. CDR3 bases: TGCAGCGTTGGAGACAGGAAGAACACCGGGGAGCTGTTTTTT. Translation gives CSVGDRKNTGELFF.

This clone was detected a few times. J is TRBJ2-1 and V is TRBV10-3, with 7 nucleotides matching TRBD1. Losses at the gene ends were 4 bases for V and 4 bases for J; bases not matched to a gene: 13. Germline V gene lookup returns CDR1 ENHRY and CDR2 SYGVKD. CDR3 size: 17 residues. The CDR3 here is CAISAADRDGVYNEQFF. The CDR3, as DNA: TGTGCCATCAGTGCCGCCGACAGGGACGGGGTTTACAATGAGCAGTTCTTC.

The chain has TRBV5-6 and TRBJ2-5; no clear D gene. CDR1 SGHDT and CDR2 YYEEEE come from the germline V gene. CDR3 length: 12 amino acids. V was pared by 1 base and J by 4 bases, with 5 bases between. CDR3 DNA: TGTGCCAGCAGCTTGCCCCGAGAGACCCAGTACTTC. It translates to CASSLPRETQYF.

The chain couples TRBV25-1 to TRBJ2-3; D perhaps matches TRBD2 (7 bases). V lost 2 bases and J lost 2, with 14 bases in between. The CDR3 contains 16 residues. The germline CDR1 and CDR2 sequences are MGHDK and SYGVNS. The CDR3 here is CASSEPRRGATDTQYF. DNA for the CDR3: TGTGCCAGCAGTGAACCCCGACGGGGGGCCACAGATACGCAGTATTTT.

This clone was counted between two and nine times. The chain couples TRBV29-1 to TRBJ2-7, with TRBD1 identical over 11 bases. V lost 7 bases, J lost 0 bases, and 5 bases stayed unmatched. Germline assignment: CDR1 SQVTM and CDR2 ANQGSEA. The CDR3 has 14 amino acids. In nucleotides, the CDR3 is TGCAGCGCCGGACAGGGGGCAAGCTCCTACGAGCAGTACTTC. It encodes CSAGQGASSYEQYF.

V is TRBV4-1 and J is TRBJ1-2; D unclear. CDR1 is MGHRA and CDR2 is YSYEKL in the germline V gene. With 4 bases removed from V and 4 bases from J, the gap between germline ends came to 10 bases. This CDR3 is built from 13 residues. The chain's CDR3 is CASSRALLYGYTF. The CDR3 DNA follows: TGCGCCAGCAGCCGGGCCTTGCTCTATGGCTACACCTTC.

This clone was detected only once. J is TRBJ1-2 and V is TRBV29-1, with D unresolved. The germline gives CDR1 SQVTM, CDR2 ANQGSEA. This CDR3 comprises 13 residues. Between the trimmed V and J ends, which lost 1 base and 4 bases, there was a span of 10 bases. The CDR3 sequence is CSVEGGGIYGYTF. CDR3 nucleotide sequence: TGCAGCGTTGAAGGGGGAGGGATCTATGGCTACACCTTC.